This T cell receptor beta chain originates from a study of blood T cell repertoires in COVID-19. Turning to the study itself: Spain, Italy and the United States supplied samples that represented acute and convalescent COVID-19. The cDNA or gDNA used as material had been derived from T cells, B-cell-depleted T cells, or PBMCs.

In germline, CDR1 is MNHEY, CDR2 SVGAGI. V gave up 6 bases and J gave up 4 bases; unmatched junction bases: 9. The CDR3 runs to 15 residues. Participant age was roughly 18 to 90 years, and participants resided in 25 or so US areas. Produced via immunoSEQ multiplex PCR; TCRdb's table is partial and in-frame only. The sample contains 250,000 or so clones, around 84% of which appear only once. The chain has TRBV6-5 and TRBJ2-1, with 7 bases lining up with TRBD1. Sequences were obtained from PBMCs or T cells enriched from blood (not recorded which). The clonotype originates from a woman between 50 and 59 years old who had been exposed to COVID-19. CDR3 nucleotides: TGTGCCAGCAGCACGGCCAGGGGGTCTTACAATGAGCAGTTCTTC. Translated: CASSTARGSYNEQFF.